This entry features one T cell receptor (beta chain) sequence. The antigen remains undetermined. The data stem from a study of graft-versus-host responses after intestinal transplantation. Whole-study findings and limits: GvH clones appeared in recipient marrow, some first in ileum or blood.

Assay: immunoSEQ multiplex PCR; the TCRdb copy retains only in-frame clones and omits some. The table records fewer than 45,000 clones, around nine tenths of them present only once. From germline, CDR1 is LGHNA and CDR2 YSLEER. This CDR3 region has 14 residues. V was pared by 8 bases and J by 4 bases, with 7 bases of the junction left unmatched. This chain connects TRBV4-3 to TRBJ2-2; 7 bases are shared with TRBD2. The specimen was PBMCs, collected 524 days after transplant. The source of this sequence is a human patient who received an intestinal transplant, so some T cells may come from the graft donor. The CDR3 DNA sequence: TGCGCCAGCCAACGGACTAGGGTCACCGGGGAGCTGTTTTTT. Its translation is CASQRTRVTGELFF.